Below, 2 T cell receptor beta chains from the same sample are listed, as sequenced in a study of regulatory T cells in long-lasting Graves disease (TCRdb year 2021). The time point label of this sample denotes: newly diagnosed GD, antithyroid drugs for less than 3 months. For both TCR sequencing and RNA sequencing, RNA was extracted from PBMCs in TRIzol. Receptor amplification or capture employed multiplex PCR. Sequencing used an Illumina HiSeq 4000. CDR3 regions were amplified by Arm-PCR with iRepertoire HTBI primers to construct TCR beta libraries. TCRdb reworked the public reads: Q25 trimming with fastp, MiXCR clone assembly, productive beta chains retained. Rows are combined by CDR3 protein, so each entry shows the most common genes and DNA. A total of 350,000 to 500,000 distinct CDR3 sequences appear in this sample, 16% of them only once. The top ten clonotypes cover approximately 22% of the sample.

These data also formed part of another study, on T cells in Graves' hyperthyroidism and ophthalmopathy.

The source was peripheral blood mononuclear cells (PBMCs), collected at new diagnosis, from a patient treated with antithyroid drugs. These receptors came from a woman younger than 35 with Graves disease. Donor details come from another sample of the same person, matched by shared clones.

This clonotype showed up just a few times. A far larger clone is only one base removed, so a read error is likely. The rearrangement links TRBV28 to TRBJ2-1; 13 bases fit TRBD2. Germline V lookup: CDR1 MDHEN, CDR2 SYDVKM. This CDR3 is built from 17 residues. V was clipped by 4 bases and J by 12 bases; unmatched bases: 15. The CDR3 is CASSSDYGTSGTVGQFF. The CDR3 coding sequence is TGTGCCAGCAGTTCAGATTACGGGACTAGCGGGACCGTCGGGCAGTTCTTC.

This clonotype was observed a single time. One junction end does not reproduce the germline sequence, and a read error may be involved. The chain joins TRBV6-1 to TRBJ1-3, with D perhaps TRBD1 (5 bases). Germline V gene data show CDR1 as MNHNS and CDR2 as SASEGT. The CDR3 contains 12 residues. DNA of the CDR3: TGTGCCAGCCGTGAACAGGCGAACACCATATATTTT. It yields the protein CASREQANTIYF.